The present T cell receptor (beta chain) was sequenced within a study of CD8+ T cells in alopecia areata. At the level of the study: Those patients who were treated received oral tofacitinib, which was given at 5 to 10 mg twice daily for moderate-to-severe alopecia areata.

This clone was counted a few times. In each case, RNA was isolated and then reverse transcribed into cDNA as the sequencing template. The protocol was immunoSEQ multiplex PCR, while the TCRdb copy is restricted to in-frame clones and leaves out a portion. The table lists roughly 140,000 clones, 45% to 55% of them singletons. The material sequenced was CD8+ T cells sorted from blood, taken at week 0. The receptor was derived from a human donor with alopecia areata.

CDR3 DNA: TGTGCCAGCAGCTTAGCGACAGGGTACGCCGGGGAGCTGTTTTTT. It codes for CASSLATGYAGELFF. The chain is built from TRBV7-8 and TRBJ2-2; TRBD1 matches 7 bases. Germline V gives CDR1 SGHVS, CDR2 FQNEAQ. The CDR3 is 15 amino acids. Losses at the gene ends were 0 bases for V and 6 bases for J; bases not matched to a gene: 4. Full variable domain (rest looked up from reference TRBV7-8 and TRBJ2-2): GAGVSQSPRYKVAKRGQDVALRCDPISGHVSLFWYQQALGQGPEFLTYFQNEAQLDKSGLPSDRFFAERPEGSVSTLKIQRTQQEDSAVYLCASSLATGYAGELFFGEGSRLTVL.